These 31 T cell receptor beta chains were sequenced from one sample in a study of T cells in Graves' hyperthyroidism and ophthalmopathy. The source material, RNA transcripts, was used to amplify TCR beta CDR3 regions. Primed by the HTBI set, a first-round RT-PCR was run on the TCR CDR3. TCRdb itself ran the multiplex PCR reads through MiXCR, one entry per CDR3 protein. The data show around 380,000 distinct CDR3 sequences, about 13% seen once. The source material was blood. These receptor sequences come from a man aged 30 to 45 with Graves' hyperthyroidism that later progressed to Graves' ophthalmopathy.

This clonotype was found many times. V usage is TRBV28 and J usage is TRBJ1-2; D is unclear. Germline CDR1 reads MDHEN; CDR2 reads SYDVKM. The CDR3 runs 14 residues. The V end lost 6 bases, the J end lost 4 bases, and 15 bases lay between the germline ends. CDR3 protein: CASSRPFGSYGYTF. The CDR3 DNA is TGTGCCAGCAGCCGACCCTTCGGGAGCTATGGCTACACCTTC.

This sequence joins TRBV18 and TRBJ2-6; a weak D match, TRBD2 (6 bases). There are 18 residues in the CDR3. Trimming took 3 bases from V and 3 from J, leaving 18 bases between them. Per the germline V gene, CDR1 is KGHSH and CDR2 is LQKENI. CDR3 sequence (DNA): TGTGCCAGCTCACCGTCTCAGCGGGCCCCTGATGGGGCCAACGTCCTGACTTTC. It translates to CASSPSQRAPDGANVLTF. Filled out from reference TRBV18 and TRBJ2-6, the complete variable domain reads NAGVMQNPRHLVRRRGQEARLRCSPMKGHSHVYWYRQLPEEGLKFMVYLQKENIIDESGMPKERFSAEFPKEGPSILRIQQVVRGDSAAYFCASSPSQRAPDGANVLTFGAGSRLTVL.

The genes are TRBV7-8 and TRBJ2-1; TRBD2 agrees at 8 bases. The CDR3 is made up of 15 amino acids. Germline CDR1 reads SGHVS; CDR2 reads FQNEAQ. Trimming cost V 5 bases and J 5 bases; bases outside gene matches: 8. In DNA form, the CDR3 reads TGTGCCAGCAGCCAACGGGGGGGCCTCAACAATGAGCAGTTCTTC. Translating it yields CASSQRGGLNNEQFF.

This clonotype has just a few counts. The rearrangement links TRBV5-1 to TRBJ2-5; perhaps TRBD1 as D (5 bases). V gave up 1 base and J gave up 3 bases, with 10 bases separating them. The V gene's germline CDR1 is SGHRS and CDR2 YFSETQ. The CDR3 is made up of 14 amino acids. In DNA, the CDR3 is TGCGCCAGCAGCTTGATAGACAGCAAAGAGACCCAGTACTTC. Its protein is CASSLIDSKETQYF.

This clonotype has ten or more counts. This chain connects TRBV7-9 to TRBJ1-1; TRBD1 aligns across 7 bases. The CDR3 is 14 amino acids. Germline lookup yields CDR1 SEHNR and CDR2 FQNEAQ (reference sequence). J gave up 2 bases and V 5 bases, and 5 bases lay outside the gene matches. The CDR3 DNA reads as TGTGCCAGCAGCCCGACAGGGCCTAACACTGAAGCTTTCTTT. This translates into CASSPTGPNTEAFF.

Ten or more counts support this clonotype. J is TRBJ1-4 and V is TRBV20-1; D is undetermined. Trimming removed 7 bases at V and 5 bases at J, with 11 bases between. CDR3 length: 12 residues. The germline gives CDR1 DFQATT, CDR2 SNEGSKA (reference sequence). The CDR3 sequence: CSVGRNNEKLFF. DNA of the CDR3: TGCAGTGTCGGACGGAACAATGAAAAACTGTTTTTT.

This clonotype has at least ten counts. This sequence joins TRBV6-1 and TRBJ2-3; no reliable D call. CDR3 length: 12 residues. Trimming shortened V by 6 bases and J by 6 bases, and 10 bases separated the two germline ends. Germline values: CDR1 MNHNS, CDR2 SASEGT. The CDR3 sequence is CASSTLWDTQYF. CDR3 nucleotides: TGTGCCAGCAGCACCCTTTGGGATACGCAGTATTTT.

In this sample, this clonotype turned up many times. The rearrangement links TRBV18 to TRBJ2-5; TRBD1 matches at 7 bases. Trimming cost V 4 bases and J 0 bases; bases outside gene matches: 5. The CDR3 contains 15 residues. Germline V gene sequence: CDR1 KGHSH, CDR2 LQKENI. The CDR3 here is CASSLRTGHQETQYF. In DNA, the CDR3 is TGTGCCAGCTCACTCCGGACAGGTCACCAAGAGACCCAGTACTTC.

The chain is built from TRBV11-3 and TRBJ2-2; D assignment may be TRBD1 or TRBD2 (6 bases each). CDR3 length: 14 residues. Trimming removed 5 bases at V and 6 bases at J, with 13 bases between. The germline CDR1 and CDR2 sequences are SGHNT and YENEEA. CDR3 DNA: TGTGCCAGCAGCCCGGGAAGGGGGGCCGGGGAGCTGTTTTTT. Protein sequence: CASSPGRGAGELFF.

In its sample, this clonotype was seen a few times. The genes are TRBV7-9 and TRBJ2-2; D gene unclear. V was clipped by 4 bases and J by 0 bases, with 12 bases between them. The CDR3 covers 16 residues. CDR1 SEHNR and CDR2 FQNEAQ come from the germline V gene (reference sequence). As DNA, the CDR3 is TGTGCCAGCAGCTCAAATCGTGGAGCGAACACCGGGGAGCTGTTTTTT. It codes for CASSSNRGANTGELFF.

This clonotype has a count of ten or more. The junction shows a germline mismatch at one end, possibly a read error. V is TRBV29-1 and J is TRBJ1-4; unclear D gene. Germline-derived CDR1 and CDR2 are SQVTM and ANQGSEA. This CDR3 contains 16 residues. The CDR3: CSVEGSATATNEKLFF. The CDR3 bases are TGCAGCGTGGAAGGTTCAGCCACGGCAACTAATGAAAAACTGTTTTTT. The full variable domain, completed using reference TRBV29-1 and TRBJ1-4, is SAVISQKPSRDICQRGTSLTIQCQVDSQVTMMFWYRQQPGQSLTLIATANQGSEATYESGFVIDKFPISRPNLTFSTLTVSNMSPEDSSIYLCSVEGSATATNEKLFFGSGTQLSVL.

This clonotype has only a few counts. The CDR3 is CASSYGDRPQYF. The CDR3, as DNA: TGTGCCAGCAGTTACGGGGACAGACCGCAGTACTTC. This chain uses TRBV6-5 with TRBJ2-7, with 7 bases lining up with TRBD1. This CDR3 is 12 amino acids long. The V segment lost 2 bases and the J segment 9 bases; nucleotides outside the gene matches: 4. Germline CDR1 is MNHEY and CDR2 is SVGAGI.

CDR3 sequence (DNA): TGCAGCGTTGAAGGGCAGGACAGGGAAGAGACCCAGTACTTC. It specifies CSVEGQDREETQYF. The chain combines TRBV29-1 with TRBJ2-5, with TRBD1 matching 8 bases. From germline, CDR1 is SQVTM and CDR2 ANQGSEA. J was trimmed by 3 bases and V by 1 base; bases with no gene match: 4. The CDR3 runs 14 residues.

This clonotype has more than one count but fewer than ten. This chain links TRBV7-3 with TRBJ1-2, with a tentative D call TRBD1 (5 bases). V dropped 2 bases and J dropped 7 bases, with 11 bases sitting between them. The CDR3 length is 13 residues. Germline assignment: CDR1 SGHTA and CDR2 FQGTGA. CDR3 DNA sequence: TGTGCCAGCAGCTTATTAGGGGTCGGTGGCTACACCTTC. This translates into CASSLLGVGGYTF.

This clonotype has at least ten counts. The V call is TRBV11-2, the J call TRBJ1-1; the D is unclear. CDR1 and CDR2 from the germline V gene are SGHAT and FQNNGV. The CDR3 runs 14 residues. V was clipped by 3 bases and J by 1 base, with 9 bases between them. CDR3 in amino acids: CASSFTDTNTEAFF. The CDR3 nucleotides read TGTGCCAGCAGCTTTACAGACACGAACACTGAAGCTTTCTTT.

This clonotype showed up just a few times. The chain joins TRBV20-1 to TRBJ2-7; tentatively, D is TRBD1 or TRBD2 (6 bases each). Trimming took off 4 bases at V and 6 bases at J, with 10 bases between the two ends. This CDR3 spans 11 amino acids. Germline lookup yields CDR1 DFQATT and CDR2 SNEGSKA (reference sequence). CDR3 sequence: CSAMGGAEQYF. As DNA, the CDR3 is TGCAGTGCTATGGGGGGCGCCGAGCAGTACTTC.

A few counts support this clonotype. Here the CDR3 reads CASSQGAGGAGNEQFF. The CDR3 DNA reads TGCGCCAGCAGCCAAGGCGCCGGGGGGGCGGGCAATGAGCAGTTCTTC. The chain joins TRBV4-1 to TRBJ2-1; 8 positions agree with TRBD2. The J segment lost 6 bases and the V segment lost 1 base, leaving 8 bases of the junction unmatched. The germline V gene has CDR1 MGHRA and CDR2 YSYEKL. This CDR3 has 16 amino acids.

The V and J genes are TRBV5-1 and TRBJ1-5, with 8 bases fitting TRBD1. The CDR3 runs 14 residues. From germline, CDR1 is SGHRS and CDR2 YFSETQ. J was trimmed by 6 bases and V by 7 bases; bases with no gene match: 9. This chain's CDR3 is CASAFLDRGQPQHF. The CDR3, as DNA: TGCGCCAGCGCCTTCCTTGACAGGGGTCAGCCCCAGCATTTT.

In its sample, this clonotype was seen many times. The chain recombines TRBV20-1 with TRBJ1-4; D uncertain. The CDR3 is 16 amino acids. CDR1 is DFQATT, CDR2 SNEGSKA, per germline (reference sequence). Trimming removed 3 bases from V and 2 bases from J, with 16 bases in between. Here the CDR3 reads CSASRLTRRTNEKLFF. In DNA form, the CDR3 reads TGCAGTGCTAGCAGGCTCACCAGGAGGACTAATGAAAAACTGTTTTTT.

In its sample, this clonotype was seen many times. This chain joins TRBV18 and TRBJ2-2; D is perhaps TRBD1 (6 bases). Trimming left V 4 bases short and J 6 bases short, with 15 bases between. This CDR3 is 15 amino acids long. CDR1 KGHSH and CDR2 LQKENI come from the germline V gene. In DNA form, the CDR3 reads TGTGCCAGCTCACTGGACAGTCAGGTCTCCGGGGAGCTGTTTTTT. It encodes CASSLDSQVSGELFF.

This clonotype was seen at least ten times. The chain has TRBV11-3 and TRBJ2-1; D is possibly TRBD1 (5 bases). The germline gives CDR1 SGHNT, CDR2 YENEEA. V was clipped by 2 bases and J by 8 bases, with 22 bases between them. The CDR3 runs 17 residues. The CDR3 loop is CASSLPPLGDRRHEQFF. CDR3 DNA sequence: TGTGCCAGCAGCTTACCGCCCTTAGGGGATAGGCGGCATGAGCAGTTCTTC.

This clonotype has a count of ten or more. This rearrangement joins TRBV6-1 to TRBJ2-1, with D possibly matching TRBD1 (5 bases). This CDR3 contains 14 residues. CDR1 is MNHNS, CDR2 SASEGT, per germline. The V end was cut by 9 bases, the J end by 6 bases, with 18 bases between. The CDR3 nucleotides are TGTGCCAGTGAACACAGGTTCCTCGGCAATGAGCAGTTCTTC. Translating it yields CASEHRFLGNEQFF.

This clonotype has ten or more counts. The gene calls are TRBV2 and TRBJ1-5, with unresolved D. The CDR3 consists of 11 residues. In germline, CDR1 is SNHLY, CDR2 FYNNEI. V lost 2 bases to trimming and J lost 11 bases, with 7 bases between them. The CDR3 spells CASSESRSQHF. In nucleotides, the CDR3 is TGTGCCAGCAGTGAAAGCCGGTCCCAGCATTTT.

This clonotype was recorded many times. The V call is TRBV7-3, the J call TRBJ2-1, with 9 bases fitting TRBD2. This CDR3 has 16 amino acids. Germline-derived CDR1 and CDR2 are SGHTA and FQGTGA. V was pared by 0 bases and J by 6 bases, with 6 bases of the junction left unmatched. DNA for the CDR3: TGTGCCAGCAGCTTAACAGCGACTAGCGGAACCAATGAGCAGTTCTTC. Encoded protein: CASSLTATSGTNEQFF.

In its sample, this clonotype was seen many times. The V gene is TRBV2, the J gene TRBJ1-5; D remains ambiguous. This CDR3 contains 13 residues. Trimming took off 6 bases at V and 7 bases at J, with 13 bases between the two ends. Germline lookup yields CDR1 SNHLY and CDR2 FYNNEI. CDR3: CASSPARSQPQHF. CDR3 DNA: TGTGCCAGCAGCCCCGCCCGCAGCCAGCCCCAGCATTTT.

J is TRBJ1-2 and V is TRBV12-3 or TRBV12-4; 7 nucleotides align to TRBD1. The trim removed 3 bases at V and 3 bases at J, leaving 10 bases unmatched. This CDR3 is built from 16 residues. CDR3 coding DNA: TGTGCCAGCAGTTTTACAGAGACAGGGTTTGACTATGGCTACACCTTC. Protein product: CASSFTETGFDYGYTF.

This clonotype was seen ten or more times. The rearrangement joins TRBV20-1 to TRBJ2-7; 9 bases are a match to TRBD1. V shed 6 bases, J shed 5 bases, and the junction held 5 bases outside the gene matches. Germline assignment: CDR1 DFQATT and CDR2 SNEGSKA (reference sequence). This CDR3 contains 12 residues. In DNA, the CDR3 is TGCAGTGCGAGGGACAGGGCCCACGAGCAGTACTTC. It is translated as CSARDRAHEQYF.

This clonotype was observed many times. J is TRBJ1-4 and V is TRBV5-1; 8 bases map to TRBD1. The V and J ends lost 0 bases and 2 bases, in that order; junction bases with no gene match: 9. The germline gives CDR1 SGHRS, CDR2 YFSETQ. The CDR3 spans 18 residues. In DNA form, the CDR3 reads TGCGCCAGCAGCTTGGCTGGACAGGGTATATCGACTAATGAAAAACTGTTTTTT. Its protein product is CASSLAGQGISTNEKLFF.

This clonotype was picked up many times. The chain joins TRBV20-1 to TRBJ2-5, with D perhaps matching TRBD1 (5 bases). The V gene's germline CDR1 is DFQATT and CDR2 SNEGSKA (reference sequence). The CDR3 spans 14 residues. Trimming pared 6 bases from V and 2 bases from J, leaving 16 bases between. The CDR3 region is CSALPPQGQETQYF. The CDR3 nucleotides are TGCAGTGCCCTACCCCCGCAGGGACAAGAGACCCAGTACTTC.

Many counts were recorded for this clonotype. J is TRBJ2-5 and V is TRBV5-1; D call uncertain. V was cut by 0 bases and J by 5 bases, with 8 bases left in between. CDR1 and CDR2 from the germline V gene are SGHRS and YFSETQ. The CDR3 loop spans 13 amino acids. CDR3 DNA sequence: TGCGCCAGCAGCTTGGCAGGATCGGAGACCCAGTACTTC. Residues: CASSLAGSETQYF.

This clonotype was seen at least ten times. The chain uses TRBV3-1 and TRBJ2-5, with 11 nucleotides matching TRBD2. From germline, CDR1 is LGHDT and CDR2 YNNKEL (reference sequence). With V trimmed by 4 bases and J by 3 bases, 7 bases remained unmatched. The CDR3 covers 16 residues. CDR3 in DNA: TGTGCCAGCAGCCTACGAAGACTAGCGGGGAAAGAGACCCAGTACTTC. Amino acids: CASSLRRLAGKETQYF.